A selection of T cell receptor beta chains follows, all from one sample in a study of CD8 T cells in Susac syndrome. TCRdb reprocessed the immunoSEQ multiplex PCR reads via MiXCR and lists one record per CDR3 protein. The sample has some 77,000 distinct CDR3 sequences, 93% seen once. What was sequenced was CD4+ T cells from PBMCs. Source of these receptors: a human donor with Susac syndrome. The CDR3 runs from the conserved cysteine through the conserved F or W. D genes are given only for firm matches. Clone size is stated in some rows and not others, as once, few, many or a class when expanded.

DNA: TGTGCCAGCAGCTTAGTTCTTGGCACTGAAGCTTTCTTT; CDR3: CASSLVLGTEAFF; J: TRBJ1-1; length: 13; V: TRBV7-2; D: .; size: few
DNA: TGCAGTGCTCCTACTCAATTTGACTATGGCTACACCTTC; CDR3: CSAPTQFDYGYTF; J: TRBJ1-2; length: 13; V: TRBV20-1; D: .; size: .
DNA: TGTGCCAGCAGCTTAGCCCCTGACTTTCTCACCGGGGAGCTGTTTTTT; CDR3: CASSLAPDFLTGELFF; J: TRBJ2-2; length: 16; V: TRBV7-2; D: .; size: few
DNA: TGTGCCAGCAGCCAAGATGCAGCGGGGGGGCCAGGAGATACGCAGTATTTT; CDR3: CASSQDAAGGPGDTQYF; J: TRBJ2-3; length: 17; V: TRBV3-1; D: TRBD2; size: .
DNA: TGTGCCAGCAGCCCCTCGGTCCTGGCCCTCCACTTT; CDR3: CASSPSVLALHF; J: TRBJ1-6; length: 12; V: TRBV6-2/TRBV6-3; D: .; size: .
DNA: TGCGCCAGCAGCTTGAGGGGGGGACTTGAGCAGTTCTTC; CDR3: CASSLRGGLEQFF; J: TRBJ2-1; length: 13; V: TRBV5-1; D: .; size: once
DNA: TGTGCCAGCAGCCTGCTGTTGAGGCCGCGGGTTAGAGATACGCAGTATTTT; CDR3: CASSLLLRPRVRDTQYF; J: TRBJ2-3; length: 17; V: TRBV3-1; D: .; size: .
DNA: TGCGCCAGCAGCACCGGCAGCACAGATACGCAGTATTTT; CDR3: CASSTGSTDTQYF; J: TRBJ2-3; length: 13; V: TRBV5-1; D: .; size: once
DNA: TGTGCCAGCAGTCAGGCCTATGGCTACACCTTC; CDR3: CASSQAYGYTF; J: TRBJ1-2; length: 11; V: TRBV6-6; D: .; size: .
DNA: TGCAGTGCAGCGAGGGGGGGCGATGGCGCTGAAGCTTTCTTT; CDR3: CSAARGGDGAEAFF; J: TRBJ1-1; length: 14; V: TRBV20-1; D: .; size: .
DNA: TGCGCCAGCAGCTCTCGACAGGGGACCCCGAACACTGAAGCTTTCTTT; CDR3: CASSSRQGTPNTEAFF; J: TRBJ1-1; length: 16; V: TRBV5-1; D: TRBD1; size: .
DNA: TGTGCCAGCAGCCAAGGCGGACTCGGGATGGGCTACACCTTC; CDR3: CASSQGGLGMGYTF; J: TRBJ1-2; length: 14; V: TRBV3-1; D: .; size: .
DNA: TGTGCCAGCAGCACGAACAGGCCAGGGGGCACTGAAGCTTTCTTT; CDR3: CASSTNRPGGTEAFF; J: TRBJ1-1; length: 15; V: TRBV6-2/TRBV6-3; D: TRBD1; size: .
DNA: TGTGCCAGCAGTTACTCGAAACTAGCGGTCATTAGCACAGATACGCAGTATTTT; CDR3: CASSYSKLAVISTDTQYF; J: TRBJ2-3; length: 18; V: TRBV6-5; D: TRBD2; size: .
DNA: TGTGCCAGCAGCTTACCAGGGTTGAACACTGAAGCTTTCTTT; CDR3: CASSLPGLNTEAFF; J: TRBJ1-1; length: 14; V: TRBV7-9; D: .; size: .
DNA: TGCAGTGCTAGAGATCAGAGGGGCGCTAACTATGGCTACACCTTC; CDR3: CSARDQRGANYGYTF; J: TRBJ1-2; length: 15; V: TRBV20-1; D: .; size: .
DNA: TGTGCCAGCAGCCAACCTTCTGGCGGGGGGGCCCAAGAGACCCAGTACTTC; CDR3: CASSQPSGGGAQETQYF; J: TRBJ2-5; length: 17; V: TRBV6-1; D: TRBD2; size: .
DNA: TGCGCCAGCAGTCAATATTCGCAGGACAGCGTAGGGCCTTCTTACGAGCAGTACTTC; CDR3: CASSQYSQDSVGPSYEQYF; J: TRBJ2-7; length: 19; V: TRBV23-1; D: .; size: .
DNA: TGTGCCACTGACCGGGAGGGTTTAGCTAACTATGGCTACACCTTC; CDR3: CATDREGLANYGYTF; J: TRBJ1-2; length: 15; V: TRBV2; D: .; size: .
DNA: TGTGCCAGCAGAAGGCGGACGGCCCGGCGCACAGATACGCAGTATTTT; CDR3: CASRRRTARRTDTQYF; J: TRBJ2-3; length: 16; V: TRBV11-3; D: .; size: .
DNA: TGCGCCAGCAGCTGGACAGGTTATGGCTACACCTTC; CDR3: CASSWTGYGYTF; J: TRBJ1-2; length: 12; V: TRBV5-1; D: TRBD1; size: .
DNA: TGTGCCAGCAGCTGGGCGAACACCGGGGAGCTGTTTTTT; CDR3: CASSWANTGELFF; J: TRBJ2-2; length: 13; V: TRBV7-9; D: .; size: .
DNA: TGCAGTGCTAGAGAGGTCGGGGAGCTGTTTTTT; CDR3: CSAREVGELFF; J: TRBJ2-2; length: 11; V: TRBV20-1; D: .; size: .
DNA: TGCAGTGCTAGCGAGTCCGGGACAGCGCGGCAGTACTTC; CDR3: CSASESGTARQYF; J: TRBJ2-7; length: 13; V: TRBV20-1; D: TRBD1; size: once
DNA: TGCGCCAGCAGCCGATCCTTCGGGGGAGGAAACACCATATATTTT; CDR3: CASSRSFGGGNTIYF; J: TRBJ1-3; length: 15; V: TRBV4-3; D: .; size: .
DNA: TGTGCCAGCAGCGGGACAGGGGGGGAGCAGTACTTC; CDR3: CASSGTGGEQYF; J: TRBJ2-7; length: 12; V: TRBV7-9; D: TRBD1; size: .
DNA: TGTGCCAGCAGCTGGCACAGGGGGGAAGAGACCCAGTACTTC; CDR3: CASSWHRGEETQYF; J: TRBJ2-5; length: 14; V: TRBV5-4; D: TRBD1; size: .
DNA: TGCAGTGCTAGAGCAGGCGTCGGAGCGACCCAGTACTTC; CDR3: CSARAGVGATQYF; J: TRBJ2-5; length: 13; V: TRBV20-1; D: .; size: .
DNA: TGTGCCAGCTCAGAAACTCCGGGACAGGGGGCGCGGTACAATGAGCAGTTCTTC; CDR3: CASSETPGQGARYNEQFF; J: TRBJ2-1; length: 18; V: TRBV18; D: TRBD1; size: .
DNA: TGTGCCAGCAGTTACTCCGATCACTCTAATGAAAAACTGTTTTTT; CDR3: CASSYSDHSNEKLFF; J: TRBJ1-4; length: 15; V: TRBV6-2/TRBV6-3; D: .; size: .
DNA: TGTGCCAGCAGTTCGCCGGGACTAGCGGGGTGGCCGTTCTTC; CDR3: CASSSPGLAGWPFF; J: TRBJ2-1; length: 14; V: TRBV28; D: TRBD2; size: .
DNA: TGTGCCAGCAGTGTCCGGGGTACAGATACGCAGTATTTT; CDR3: CASSVRGTDTQYF; J: TRBJ2-3; length: 13; V: TRBV3-1; D: .; size: .
DNA: TGTGCCAGCAGTCTGGAGGGGCAGCTCAACGAGCAGTACTTC; CDR3: CASSLEGQLNEQYF; J: TRBJ2-7; length: 14; V: TRBV12-3/TRBV12-4; D: .; size: once
DNA: TGCGCCAGCAGCCCCCGTATAAACACTGAAGCTTTCTTT; CDR3: CASSPRINTEAFF; J: TRBJ1-1; length: 13; V: TRBV5-1; D: .; size: once
DNA: TGCGCCAGCAGGGACCAAGTCCGCTTCAATTCACCCCTCCACTTT; CDR3: CASRDQVRFNSPLHF; J: TRBJ1-6; length: 15; V: TRBV5-1; D: .; size: .
DNA: TGTGCCAGCAGCTTAGTTTCGGTAGACAAAGCTTTCTTT; CDR3: CASSLVSVDKAFF; J: TRBJ1-1; length: 13; V: TRBV7-6; D: .; size: .
DNA: TGTGCCAGCAGGAACTCCTATAATTCACCCCTCCACTTT; CDR3: CASRNSYNSPLHF; J: TRBJ1-6; length: 13; V: TRBV6-5; D: .; size: .
DNA: TGTGCCAGCAGCTTAAGGTCGAGATTCGGGACCCAGTACTTC; CDR3: CASSLRSRFGTQYF; J: TRBJ2-5; length: 14; V: TRBV7-8; D: .; size: .
DNA: TGTGCCACCGGGACTAGCGGATCCTACGAGCAGTACTTC; CDR3: CATGTSGSYEQYF; J: TRBJ2-7; length: 13; V: TRBV3-1; D: TRBD2; size: .
DNA: TGTGCCAGCAGCTGGACAGGGGAGTCCTATGGCTACACCTTC; CDR3: CASSWTGESYGYTF; J: TRBJ1-2; length: 14; V: TRBV2; D: TRBD1; size: .
DNA: TGTGCCAGCAGCCTGGGACTAGGAGTAACCGGGGAGCTGTTTTTT; CDR3: CASSLGLGVTGELFF; J: TRBJ2-2; length: 15; V: TRBV7-3; D: TRBD2; size: .
DNA: TGCGCCAGCAGCCTAGGAGGCTCCGAGCAGTACTTC; CDR3: CASSLGGSEQYF; J: TRBJ2-7; length: 12; V: TRBV5-1; D: .; size: .
DNA: TGCGCCAGCAGCCGCAAGTCAACTAATGAAAAACTGTTTTTT; CDR3: CASSRKSTNEKLFF; J: TRBJ1-4; length: 14; V: TRBV4-3; D: .; size: .
DNA: TGCAGCGTTTCATTTCGGACAGGGAATAGCTACACCTTC; CDR3: CSVSFRTGNSYTF; J: TRBJ1-2; length: 13; V: TRBV29-1; D: TRBD1; size: .
DNA: TGTGCCAGCAGCTTAACTCTGTTTGCAGATACGCAGTATTTT; CDR3: CASSLTLFADTQYF; J: TRBJ2-3; length: 14; V: TRBV7-3; D: .; size: .
DNA: TGTGCCAGCACCTTCGGGGGGACCCAGTACTTC; CDR3: CASTFGGTQYF; J: TRBJ2-5; length: 11; V: TRBV28; D: .; size: once
DNA: TGCGCCAGCAGCGTGACAGGGATGAACACTGAAGCTTTCTTT; CDR3: CASSVTGMNTEAFF; J: TRBJ1-1; length: 14; V: TRBV5-1; D: TRBD1; size: .
DNA: TGTGCCTGGAGTAGCCTGGGACAGTCCCTCTCTGGGGCCAACGTCCTGACTTTC; CDR3: CAWSSLGQSLSGANVLTF; J: TRBJ2-6; length: 18; V: TRBV30; D: TRBD1; size: .
DNA: TGTGCCAGCATCCTGTCCCCCCTCCGTGGTGGCTACACCTTC; CDR3: CASILSPLRGGYTF; J: TRBJ1-2; length: 14; V: TRBV28; D: .; size: .